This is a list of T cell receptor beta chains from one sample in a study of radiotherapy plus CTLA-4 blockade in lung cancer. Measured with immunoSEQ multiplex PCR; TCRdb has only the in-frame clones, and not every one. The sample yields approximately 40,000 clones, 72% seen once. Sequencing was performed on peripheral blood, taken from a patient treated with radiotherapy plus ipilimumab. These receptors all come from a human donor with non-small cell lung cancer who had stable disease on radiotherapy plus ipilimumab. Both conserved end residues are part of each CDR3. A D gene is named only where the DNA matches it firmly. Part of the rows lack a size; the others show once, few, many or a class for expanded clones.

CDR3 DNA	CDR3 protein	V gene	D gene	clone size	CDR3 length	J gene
TGTGCCCTCCGCGTGGGCATGAACACTGAAGCTTTCTTT	CALRVGMNTEAFF	TRBV10-3	.	.	13	TRBJ1-1
TGTGCCAGCAGTTTGGTCCCGGGACAGGGTCGGAACGAGCAGTACTTC	CASSLVPGQGRNEQYF	TRBV28	TRBD1	.	16	TRBJ2-7
TGTGCCAGCAGTGAAAGGAGCGGGGGTGGGACAGTCTATGGCTACACCTTC	CASSERSGGGTVYGYTF	TRBV2	TRBD1	.	17	TRBJ1-2
TGTGCCAGCAGCTTGGGACAGGGGGCGACCGGGGAGCTGTTTTTT	CASSLGQGATGELFF	TRBV5-4	TRBD1	.	15	TRBJ2-2
TGTGCCAGCAGCACTAGCGGGGGATACGAGCAGTACTTC	CASSTSGGYEQYF	TRBV7-2	TRBD2	once	13	TRBJ2-7
TGTGCCAGCAGCTTGGGAGGACTCAAGGGAAACTATGGCTACACCTTC	CASSLGGLKGNYGYTF	TRBV5-6	.	.	16	TRBJ1-2
TGTGCCAGCAGCTATGGGACAGGGTGGAAAGAGACCCAGTACTTC	CASSYGTGWKETQYF	TRBV9	TRBD1	.	15	TRBJ2-5
TGTGCCAGCGAGGAGATTAGGAGGGGCGGCAATGAGCAGTTCTTC	CASEEIRRGGNEQFF	TRBV6-1	.	many	15	TRBJ2-1
TGTGCCAGCAGTTACGCGGGATACGAGCAGTACTTC	CASSYAGYEQYF	TRBV6-6	.	.	12	TRBJ2-7
TGTGCCAGCAGCGCCATTAAAGGTACGGGACAGCGGAAGAATCAGCCCCAGCATTTT	CASSAIKGTGQRKNQPQHF	TRBV9	TRBD1	.	19	TRBJ1-5
TGTGCCACCAGCAGAGACGGACAGCCCAATCAGCCCCAGCATTTT	CATSRDGQPNQPQHF	TRBV15	.	.	15	TRBJ1-5
TGTGCCAGCAGCTTAGTGGCAGGGGGTCAAGGCTACACCTTC	CASSLVAGGQGYTF	TRBV7-9	TRBD1	few	14	TRBJ1-2
TGTGCCAGCAGCTTAGTTCCGCAGTCCTACGAGCAGTACTTC	CASSLVPQSYEQYF	TRBV7-9	.	.	14	TRBJ2-7
TGTGCCAGCAGCGGGGACAGGGGAGCAACTAATGAAAAACTGTTTTTT	CASSGDRGATNEKLFF	TRBV5-6	TRBD1	.	16	TRBJ1-4
TGTGCCAGCAGCCCGACTAGCGGAGGAACCGGGGAGCTGTTTTTT	CASSPTSGGTGELFF	TRBV5-6	TRBD2	.	15	TRBJ2-2
TGTGCCAGCAGTTGGACAGGGGGTGAAGAGCAGTTCTTC	CASSWTGGEEQFF	TRBV28	TRBD1	few	13	TRBJ2-1
TGTGCCAGCAATCCTTTTTGGGGCGGTGGCTACACCTTC	CASNPFWGGGYTF	TRBV5-6	.	few	13	TRBJ1-2
TGTGCCAGCAGGGAGACAGGGGGTCATCCCGGAACCACCATATATTTT	CASRETGGHPGTTIYF	TRBV25-1	TRBD1	.	16	TRBJ1-3
TGTGCCAGCTCACCGCAGGGGGCAACTAATGAAAAACTGTTTTTT	CASSPQGATNEKLFF	TRBV18	TRBD1	.	15	TRBJ1-4
TGTGCCAGTAACCTAGACGGGACAGGGGTCTACACCTTC	CASNLDGTGVYTF	TRBV19	TRBD1	.	13	TRBJ1-2
TGTGCCAGCAGCTTTGACGGGAAACAGCCCCAGCATTTT	CASSFDGKQPQHF	TRBV7-9	.	many	13	TRBJ1-5
TGTGCCAGCTCACCAGGGGCTCCCAAAGCCCACGAGCAGTACTTC	CASSPGAPKAHEQYF	TRBV18	.	.	15	TRBJ2-7
TGTGCCAGCAGCACACAGGGGGCTGGCACTGAAGCTTTCTTT	CASSTQGAGTEAFF	TRBV5-4	TRBD1	.	14	TRBJ1-1
TGTGCCAGCAGCGGACAGACCACCTCACCCCTCCACTTT	CASSGQTTSPLHF	TRBV2	.	.	13	TRBJ1-6
TGTGCCAGCAGTCCGACAGGGTCGGGAGAGACCCAGTACTTC	CASSPTGSGETQYF	TRBV2	TRBD1	.	14	TRBJ2-5
TGTGCCTGGAGTGGATCGGTAAAGGGGCGTAAGGATTCACCCCTCCACTTT	CAWSGSVKGRKDSPLHF	TRBV30	.	.	17	TRBJ1-6
TGTGCCAGCAGTTACTCAGGGGGGGGGTCGCAGTTCTTC	CASSYSGGGSQFF	TRBV6-5	.	.	13	TRBJ2-1
TGTGCCAGCAGTGAATTGACTAAGCGAGATGGGACCCAGTACTTC	CASSELTKRDGTQYF	TRBV25-1	.	.	15	TRBJ2-5
TGTGCCAGCAGATGGGCAGGCACAGATACGCAGTATTTT	CASRWAGTDTQYF	TRBV6-5	.	.	13	TRBJ2-3
TGTGCCAGCAGCCCACAAACCTCCGGGGGGTCCTACGAGCAGTACTTC	CASSPQTSGGSYEQYF	TRBV14	TRBD2	.	16	TRBJ2-7
TGTGCCAGCAGCGGGGATCGATACCGGGGGTGGGAGACCCAGTACTTC	CASSGDRYRGWETQYF	TRBV2	.	.	16	TRBJ2-5
TGTGCCAGCAGCCCGACAGGGGTCGAGACCCAGTACTTC	CASSPTGVETQYF	TRBV5-5	TRBD1	once	13	TRBJ2-5
TGTGCCAGCAGTGAAAAGGAGCAGGGGAGCCGCGAGCAGTACTTC	CASSEKEQGSREQYF	TRBV2	.	.	15	TRBJ2-7
TGTGCCAGCTCACCACCGGGGGGAACCTATGGCTACACCTTC	CASSPPGGTYGYTF	TRBV18	.	.	14	TRBJ1-2
TGTGCCAGCAGCCGCTCGACTAGCGGGGCAGATACGCAGTATTTT	CASSRSTSGADTQYF	TRBV5-4	TRBD2	.	15	TRBJ2-3
TGTGCCAGCAGCGGGCGGGTAACATCCCCCGGGGAGCTGTTTTTT	CASSGRVTSPGELFF	TRBV5-8	.	.	15	TRBJ2-2
TGTGCCAGTAGCGACCCGGGACAGATAAACACCGGGGAGCTGTTTTTT	CASSDPGQINTGELFF	TRBV19	TRBD1	.	16	TRBJ2-2
TGTGCCAGCAGCTTAGCGATAGGGACAGGGGTTTCACCCCTCCACTTT	CASSLAIGTGVSPLHF	TRBV7-8	TRBD1	.	16	TRBJ1-6
TGTGCCAGCAGCTTAACCGGGACAGGGGTTGGAGCCAAAAACATTCAGTACTTC	CASSLTGTGVGAKNIQYF	TRBV7-2	TRBD1	.	18	TRBJ2-4
TGTGCCAGCAGTGAAGTTAGGGGCCCCAATCAGCCCCAGCATTTT	CASSEVRGPNQPQHF	TRBV6-1	.	few	15	TRBJ1-5
TGTGCCACCAGCAGAGATAGGACAGGGGCTACTAGCAATCAGCCCCAGCATTTT	CATSRDRTGATSNQPQHF	TRBV15	TRBD1	few	18	TRBJ1-5
TGTGCCAGCAGCCGGAGGACAGGGGGCGAGATCACTGAAGCTTTCTTT	CASSRRTGGEITEAFF	TRBV14	TRBD1	few	16	TRBJ1-1
TGCGCCAGCAGCTTAAGCGGGGGCGGGGGTGCGGAGACCCAGTACTTC	CASSLSGGGGAETQYF	TRBV5-1	TRBD2	.	16	TRBJ2-5
TGTGCCAGCAGCCGGACAACTAGCACAGATACGCAGTATTTT	CASSRTTSTDTQYF	TRBV2	.	.	14	TRBJ2-3
TGTGCCAGCAGCCAAGGCGCCCTCCAAGAGACCCAGTACTTC	CASSQGALQETQYF	TRBV4-2	.	.	14	TRBJ2-5